One sample yielded the 11 T cell receptor beta chains listed below, sequenced in a study of somatic mutations in cytotoxic T cells in rheumatoid arthritis. Only in-frame clones appear in the TCRdb table, and some are missing; sequencing was by immunoSEQ multiplex PCR. This sample yields about 5,500 clones, of which roughly 85% are seen a single time; about half belongs to the top ten. Material for sequencing was CD8+ T cells sorted from blood. Source of these receptors: a woman in her 50s with rheumatoid arthritis.

In DNA form, the CDR3 reads TGTGCCAGCAGCTTAGGACACCCCTATGGCTACACCTTC. It is translated as CASSLGHPYGYTF. The chain uses TRBV11-2 and TRBJ1-2; no definite D call. Germline CDR1 reads SGHAT; CDR2 reads FQNNGV. V lost 1 base and J lost 4, with 7 bases in between. The CDR3 loop spans 13 amino acids.

The chain carries TRBV19 and TRBJ1-1; D is possibly TRBD1 (6 bases). The CDR3 totals 16 residues. The germline gives CDR1 LNHDA, CDR2 SQIVND (reference sequence). Between the trimmed V and J ends, which lost 10 bases and 0 bases, there was a span of 21 bases. The CDR3 region has the DNA TGTGCCACCCTCTCCTACGACAGGACAATGAACACTGAAGCTTTCTTT. It specifies CATLSYDRTMNTEAFF.

The V gene is TRBV7-2, the J gene TRBJ2-7; D is ambiguous. The V gene's germline CDR1 is SGHTA and CDR2 FQGNSA. Trimming removed 1 base from V and 4 bases from J, with 14 bases in between. This CDR3 is 15 amino acids long. The CDR3 loop reads CASSLDVQANYEQYF. DNA for the CDR3: TGTGCCAGCAGCTTAGATGTGCAGGCCAATTACGAGCAGTACTTC.

V gene TRBV6-1 combines with J gene TRBJ1-2, with D perhaps matching TRBD1 (5 bases). The germline gives CDR1 MNHNS, CDR2 SASEGT. The V gene lost 3 bases and the J gene lost 4 bases, with 18 bases spanning the gap. This CDR3 contains 16 residues. CDR3 in DNA: TGTGCCAGCAGTGACACTCAACGGGGGGTAGTCTATGGCTACACCTTC. The encoded protein is CASSDTQRGVVYGYTF.

The chain recombines TRBV27 with TRBJ2-7, with 7 bases aligning to TRBD1. CDR3 length: 14 residues. The germline V gene has CDR1 MNHEY and CDR2 SMNVEV (reference sequence). The V gene end was trimmed by 1 base and the J gene end by 5 bases; junction bases not matched to a gene: 5. The chain's CDR3 is CASSLLGRGHEQYF. CDR3 sequence (DNA): TGTGCCAGCAGTTTATTGGGTAGGGGGCACGAGCAGTACTTC.

V gene TRBV19 combines with J gene TRBJ2-3; D remains ambiguous. The CDR3 totals 14 residues. CDR1 is LNHDA, CDR2 SQIVND, per germline (reference sequence). Trimming pared 3 bases from V and 4 bases from J, leaving 11 bases between. CDR3 sequence (DNA): TGTGCCAGTAGTATTCTTTTAGCTTCAGATACGCAGTATTTT. Translated: CASSILLASDTQYF.

In DNA form, the CDR3 reads TGTGCCAGCAGCCCCACGGGGTCTAGCACAGATACGCAGTATTTT. Translating it yields CASSPTGSSTDTQYF. This chain uses TRBV13 with TRBJ2-3; D perhaps matches TRBD2 (5 bases). CDR1 and CDR2 (germline): PRHDT, FYEKMQ (reference sequence). V shed 5 bases and J shed 0 bases, with 12 bases lying between them. CDR3 length: 15 amino acids. The full variable domain, its missing parts supplied by reference TRBV13 and TRBJ2-3, is AAGVIQSPRHLIKEKRETATLKCYPIPRHDTVYWYQQGPGQDPQFLISFYEKMQSDKGSIPDRFSAQQFSDYHSELNMSSLELGDSALYFCASSPTGSSTDTQYFGPGTRLTVL.

The V and J genes are TRBV27 and TRBJ1-6, with 9 bases fitting TRBD1. From germline, CDR1 is MNHEY and CDR2 SMNVEV (reference sequence). The CDR3 totals 15 residues. V was pared by 0 bases and J by 10 bases, with 4 bases of the junction left unmatched. CDR3 sequence (DNA): TGTGCCAGCAGTTTATCGGACAGGGGAGGGTCACCCCTCCACTTT. Its translation: CASSLSDRGGSPLHF.

In the case of this clone: Germline and junction disagree at one end, which may indicate a read error. The rearrangement links TRBV5-6 to TRBJ2-3, with 7 bases lining up with TRBD2. From germline, CDR1 is SGHDT and CDR2 YYEEEE. The CDR3 loop spans 14 amino acids. As DNA, the CDR3 is TGTTCCAGCAGCTTGGGAGGGCGTGGGGATACGCAGTTTTTT. Protein product: CSSSLGGRGDTQFF.

This sequence joins TRBV6-5 and TRBJ1-4; 7 bases line up with TRBD1. The ends lost 6 bases at V and 3 bases at J; junction bases unmatched: 7. CDR1 MNHEY and CDR2 SVGAGI come from the germline V gene. The CDR3 covers 15 residues. CDR3 amino acids: CASSRGQVANEKLFF. In DNA form, the CDR3 reads TGTGCCAGCAGCCGCGGACAGGTGGCTAATGAAAAACTGTTTTTT.

The J gene is TRBJ1-6, the V gene TRBV29-1; 8 positions agree with TRBD1. The V gene's germline CDR1 is SQVTM and CDR2 ANQGSEA. V gave up 4 bases and J gave up 8 bases; unmatched junction bases: 4. This CDR3 has 13 amino acids. CDR3 sequence (DNA): TGCAGCGTTGGACAGGGGTTAGATTCACCCCTCCACTTT. As protein: CSVGQGLDSPLHF.